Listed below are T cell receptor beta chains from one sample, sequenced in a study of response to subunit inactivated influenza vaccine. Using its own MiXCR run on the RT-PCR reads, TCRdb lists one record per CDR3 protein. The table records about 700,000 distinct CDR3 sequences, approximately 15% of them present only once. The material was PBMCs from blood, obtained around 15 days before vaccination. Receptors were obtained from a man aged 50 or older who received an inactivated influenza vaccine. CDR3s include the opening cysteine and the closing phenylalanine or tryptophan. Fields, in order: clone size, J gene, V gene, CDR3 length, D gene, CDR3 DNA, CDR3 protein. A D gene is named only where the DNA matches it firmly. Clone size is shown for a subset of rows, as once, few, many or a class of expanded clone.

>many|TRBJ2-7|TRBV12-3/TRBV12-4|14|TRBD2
TGTGCCAGCCAGATAGCGGGGGGGGCCTACGAGCAGTACTTC
CASQIAGGAYEQYF
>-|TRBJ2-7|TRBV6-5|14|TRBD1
TGTGCCAGCAGTTACGGGACAGGCTTCTACGAGCAGTACTTC
CASSYGTGFYEQYF
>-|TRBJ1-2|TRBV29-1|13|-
TGCAGCGTTGAAGTATGGAGGGAAGGAGGCTACACCTTC
CSVEVWREGGYTF
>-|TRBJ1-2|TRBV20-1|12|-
TGCAGTGCTGGGAGTTATGTCTATGGCTACACCTTC
CSAGSYVYGYTF
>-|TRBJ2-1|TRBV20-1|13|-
TGCAGTGCTAGAGGTCCCCAAATATATGAGCAGTTCTTC
CSARGPQIYEQFF
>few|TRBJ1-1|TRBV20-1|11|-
TGCAGTGCTAGGGGCTCCCAAGCAGCTTTCTTT
CSARGSQAAFF
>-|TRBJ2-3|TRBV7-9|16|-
TGTGCCAGCAGCTTACAGAGGAGAACCGGCACAGATACGCAGTATTTT
CASSLQRRTGTDTQYF
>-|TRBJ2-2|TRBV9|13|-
TGTGCCAGCCGAGCGGGTTACACCGGGGAGCTGTTTTTT
CASRAGYTGELFF
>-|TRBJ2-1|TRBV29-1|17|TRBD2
TGCATCCCCTCCTGGGGCGGGGGTGGGAGTACCTACAATGAGCAGTTCTTC
CIPSWGGGGSTYNEQFF
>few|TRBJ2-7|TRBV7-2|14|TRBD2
TGTGCCAGCAATCATGCGGGAGCTCCCTACGAGCAGTACTTC
CASNHAGAPYEQYF
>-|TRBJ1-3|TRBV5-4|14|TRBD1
TGTGCCAGCAGCATCGACAGGGCTGGAAACACCATATATTTT
CASSIDRAGNTIYF
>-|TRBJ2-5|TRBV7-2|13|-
TGTGCCAGCAGCTTCAACCGCCTAGAGACCCAGTACTTC
CASSFNRLETQYF
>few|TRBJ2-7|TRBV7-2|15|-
TGTGCCAGCAGCTTAGCCCTGGGGGTTGAATACGAGCAGTACTTC
CASSLALGVEYEQYF
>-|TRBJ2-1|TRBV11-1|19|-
TGTGCCAGCAGCTTATCCAGCGGGTGGCCCTCAGCCCCCTACAATGAGCAGTTCTTC
CASSLSSGWPSAPYNEQFF
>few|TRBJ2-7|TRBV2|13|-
TGTGCCAGCAGGATACCGGGTGACTACGAGCAGTACTTC
CASRIPGDYEQYF
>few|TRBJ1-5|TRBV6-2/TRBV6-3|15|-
TGTGCCAGCAGCCGGACAGCTCATAGCAATCAGCCCCAGCATTTT
CASSRTAHSNQPQHF
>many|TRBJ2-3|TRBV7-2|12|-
TGTGCCAGCAGCTTAATCGCAGATACGCAGTATTTT
CASSLIADTQYF
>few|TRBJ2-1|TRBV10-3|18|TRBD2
TGTGCCATCAGTGGGAAAAGCGGGGGGTCGAGCTCCTACAATGAGCAGTTCTTC
CAISGKSGGSSSYNEQFF
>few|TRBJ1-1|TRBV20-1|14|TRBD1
TGCAGTGCTAGAACCGACAGGGGGAACACTGAAGCTTTCTTT
CSARTDRGNTEAFF
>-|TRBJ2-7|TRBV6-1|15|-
TGTGCCAGCAGCCCGGGACTCCGGGGCTGGTACGAGCAGTACTTC
CASSPGLRGWYEQYF
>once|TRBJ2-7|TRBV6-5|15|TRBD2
TGTGCCAGCAGTTACGTAGCGGGGGGGATTACCGAGCAGTACTTC
CASSYVAGGITEQYF
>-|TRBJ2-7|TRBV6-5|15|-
TGTGCCAGCAGTTACGGCAGGACGGCCGGCTACGAGCAGTACTTC
CASSYGRTAGYEQYF
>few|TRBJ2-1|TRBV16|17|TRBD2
TGTGCCAGCAGCCAATATGTGACAGCGGGGGGCTACAATGAGCAGTTCTTC
CASSQYVTAGGYNEQFF
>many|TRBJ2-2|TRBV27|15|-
TGTGCCAGCAGTTACGAGGGACCAAACACCGGGGAGCTGTTTTTT
CASSYEGPNTGELFF
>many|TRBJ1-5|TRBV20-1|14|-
TGCAGTGCTAGACAGGGTCCTAGCAATCAGCCCCAGCATTTT
CSARQGPSNQPQHF
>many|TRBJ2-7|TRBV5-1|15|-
TGCGCCAGCAGCTTGGACACAGTAGGCCTGCGCGAGCAGTACTTC
CASSLDTVGLREQYF
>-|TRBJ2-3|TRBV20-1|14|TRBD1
TGCAGTGCTAGTGGGACAGGGGGCTCAGATACGCAGTATTTT
CSASGTGGSDTQYF
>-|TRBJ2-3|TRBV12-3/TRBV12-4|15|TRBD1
TGTGCCAGCAGTTTATGGGCAGGGGGCGAAGATACGCAGTATTTT
CASSLWAGGEDTQYF
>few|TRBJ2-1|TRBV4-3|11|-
TGCGCCAGCGCTCGGAACAATGAGCAGTTCTTC
CASARNNEQFF
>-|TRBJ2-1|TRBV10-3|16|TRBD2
TGTGCCATCAGTGAGTCCACCGGGAGGGCCGGGAATGAGCAGTTCTTC
CAISESTGRAGNEQFF
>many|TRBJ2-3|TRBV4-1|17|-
TGCGCCAGCAGCCCCGTACGTCGGGGGACACACACAGATACGCAGTATTTT
CASSPVRRGTHTDTQYF
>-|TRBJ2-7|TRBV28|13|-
TGTGCCATCAAGGGCGACGGACCTAGCGAGCAGTACTTC
CAIKGDGPSEQYF
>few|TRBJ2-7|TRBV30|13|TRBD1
TGTGCCTGCTCCGGGACAGGTACCTACGAGCAGTACTTC
CACSGTGTYEQYF
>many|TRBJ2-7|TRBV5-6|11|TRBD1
TGTGCCAGCAGCTCTCCGGGACAGGAGAACTTC
CASSSPGQENF
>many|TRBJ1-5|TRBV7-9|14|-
TGTGCCAGCAGCTTAGGGACTGATCGGAGGACCCAGCATTTT
CASSLGTDRRTQHF
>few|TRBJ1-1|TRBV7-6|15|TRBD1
TGTGCCAGCAGCTGGGACAGGGGGCCTTGGACTGAAGCTTTCTTT
CASSWDRGPWTEAFF
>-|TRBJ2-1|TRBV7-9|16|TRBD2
TGTGCCAGCAGCAGTCCTAGCGGGAGCTCCTACAATGAGCAGTTCTTC
CASSSPSGSSYNEQFF
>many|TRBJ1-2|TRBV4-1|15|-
TGCGCCAGCAGCCAAGGGACAGCAACTAACTATGGCTACACCTTC
CASSQGTATNYGYTF
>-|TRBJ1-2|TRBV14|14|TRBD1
TGTGCCAGCAGCCAAGTGGACAGGGATCATGGCTACACCTTC
CASSQVDRDHGYTF
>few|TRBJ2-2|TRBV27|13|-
TGTGCCAGCAGTCCCGTAACTACCGGGGAGCTGTTTTTT
CASSPVTTGELFF
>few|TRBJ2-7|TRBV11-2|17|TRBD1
TGTGCCAGCAGCTCAGCTACCGGGACAGGGGGTTGGTACGAGCAGTACTTC
CASSSATGTGGWYEQYF
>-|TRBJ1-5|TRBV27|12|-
TGTGCCAGCAGTCTCAGGGGCAAGCCCCAGCATTTT
CASSLRGKPQHF
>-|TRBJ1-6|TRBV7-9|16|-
TGTGCCAGCAGCTTATCAAGGTCCCTGGGGAATTCACCCCTCCACTTT
CASSLSRSLGNSPLHF
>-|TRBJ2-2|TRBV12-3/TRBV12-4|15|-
TGTGCCAGCAGTTTGGGGCCCGCGGGCGTCGGGGAGCTGTTTTTT
CASSLGPAGVGELFF
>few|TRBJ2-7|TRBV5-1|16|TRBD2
TGCGCCAGCAGCTTAGGAGCGGGAGGGGGCAACTACGAGCAGTACTTC
CASSLGAGGGNYEQYF
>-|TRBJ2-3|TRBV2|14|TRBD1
TGTGCCAGCAGTGAGAGAAAGGGGGCGGCAACGCAGTATTTT
CASSERKGAATQYF
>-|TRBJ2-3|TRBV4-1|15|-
TGCGCCAGCAGCCAAGTGGGGGGCTCGGATGATACGCAGTATTTT
CASSQVGGSDDTQYF
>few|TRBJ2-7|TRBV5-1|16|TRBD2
TGCGCCAGCAGCTTGGAAGGGACTAGCGTCTTCTACGAGCAGTACTTC
CASSLEGTSVFYEQYF
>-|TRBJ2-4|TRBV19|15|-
TGTGCCAGTAGTATTACAGGGATAGCCAAAAACATTCAGTACTTC
CASSITGIAKNIQYF
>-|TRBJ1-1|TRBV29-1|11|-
-
CSMIVGTGTFF
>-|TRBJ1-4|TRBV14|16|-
TGTGCCAGCAGCCAAGATCGGGGGTCAGCCCCCGAAAAACTGTTTTTT
CASSQDRGSAPEKLFF
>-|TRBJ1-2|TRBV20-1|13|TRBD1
TGCAGTGCTGGAGGGGGCAGGTATTATGGCTACACCTTC
CSAGGGRYYGYTF
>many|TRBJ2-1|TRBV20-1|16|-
TGCAGTGCTAGAGAGCCTAGGACCCTTTACAACAATGAGCAGTTCTTC
CSAREPRTLYNNEQFF
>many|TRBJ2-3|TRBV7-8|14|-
TGTGCCAGCAGCTTTTTGGCAGAATCAGATACGCAGTATTTT
CASSFLAESDTQYF